This is a list of T cell receptor beta chains from one sample in a study of identical twins. TCRdb recomputed calls from the 5' RACE reads with MiXCR, one row per CDR3 protein. The sample has 690,000 or so distinct CDR3 sequences; around 8.3% are singletons. This same sample was also taken into another study, of yellow fever vaccine responses in identical twins.

The sample comprised PBMCs. The source of these receptors is a woman aged 18-29 years in good health. Each CDR3 is given with its conserved first and last residue. A D gene is named only where the DNA matches it firmly. Expanded clones get a size class; other rows say once, few or many, or leave the size out.

>many|TRBV5-1|TRBJ2-7|NA
CASSLASARRDEQYF
TGCGCCAGCAGCTTGGCTTCGGCCCGGAGAGACGAGCAGTACTTC
>NA|TRBV7-2|TRBJ2-3|NA
CASSLEGGRRGDTQYF
TGTGCCAGCAGCTTAGAGGGGGGGAGAAGGGGAGATACGCAGTATTTT
>once|TRBV3-1|TRBJ2-7|NA
CASRLLATLYEQYF
TGTGCCAGCAGACTACTAGCCACCCTCTACGAGCAGTACTTC
>few|TRBV12-3/TRBV12-4|TRBJ2-2|NA
CASSLGQAALYTHTGELFF
TGTGCCAGCAGTTTAGGGCAGGCCGCCCTCTACACACACACCGGGGAGCTGTTTTTT
>few|TRBV5-1|TRBJ1-1|NA
CASSLQDSTEAFF
TGCGCCAGCAGCCTACAGGATAGCACTGAAGCTTTCTTT
>many|TRBV7-6|TRBJ2-7|NA
CASSRQVFYEQYF
TGTGCCAGCAGCAGGCAAGTGTTCTACGAGCAGTACTTC
>NA|TRBV20-1|TRBJ2-5|NA
CSARAEPKETQYF
TGCAGTGCTAGGGCGGAGCCCAAAGAGACCCAGTACTTC
>NA|TRBV10-1|TRBJ2-6|NA
CASSDPVDGANVLTF
TGCGCCAGCAGTGACCCGGTTGATGGGGCCAACGTCCTGACTTTC
>many|TRBV4-3|TRBJ2-1|NA
CASSQGPNEQFF
TGTGCCAGCAGCCAGGGCCCAAATGAGCAGTTCTTC
>few|TRBV5-1|TRBJ2-2|NA
CASSLPADSGELFF
TGCGCCAGCAGCTTACCCGCAGACTCCGGGGAGCTGTTTTTT
>many|TRBV12-3/TRBV12-4|TRBJ1-1|NA
CASTLGGEAFF
TGTGCCAGCACCTTGGGGGGTGAAGCTTTCTTT
>few|TRBV20-1|TRBJ2-3|TRBD1
CSAIDRESTDTQYF
TGCAGTGCAATAGACAGGGAAAGCACAGATACGCAGTATTTT
>few|TRBV29-1|TRBJ1-2|NA
CSVEEQGTYGYTF
TGCAGCGTTGAAGAGCAGGGTACTTATGGCTACACCTTC
>few|TRBV4-3|TRBJ2-1|NA
CASSQLASYNEQFF
TGCGCCAGCAGCCAATTAGCCAGTTACAATGAGCAGTTCTTC
>NA|TRBV7-2|TRBJ2-1|TRBD2
CASSLWDGRVDEQFF
TGTGCCAGCAGCTTATGGGACGGGAGGGTGGATGAGCAGTTCTTC
>few|TRBV27|TRBJ2-4|TRBD1
CASRRTGMWNIQYF
TGTGCCAGCAGGAGGACAGGGATGTGGAACATTCAGTACTTC
>few|TRBV24-1|TRBJ2-3|TRBD1
CAAETGVEDTQYF
TGTGCCGCGGAGACAGGGGTAGAAGATACGCAGTATTTT
>NA|TRBV28|TRBJ2-2|TRBD1
CASSRQGLTGELFF
TGTGCCAGCAGTCGACAGGGTTTGACCGGGGAGCTGTTTTTT
>NA|TRBV4-3|TRBJ2-7|NA
CASSQELGPYEQYF
TGCGCCAGCAGCCAAGAGTTGGGCCCCTACGAGCAGTACTTC
>NA|TRBV29-1|TRBJ2-7|NA
CSVLPSGTPEQYF
TGCAGCGTTCTACCTTCCGGGACACCCGAGCAGTACTTC
>NA|TRBV4-1|TRBJ2-3|TRBD2
CASSQDVGSGREDTQYF
TGCGCCAGCAGCCAAGATGTGGGGAGCGGGAGGGAAGATACGCAGTATTTT
>NA|TRBV24-1|TRBJ2-7|NA
CATSSGTYEQYF
TGTGCCACCAGTTCAGGTACCTACGAGCAGTACTTC
>NA|TRBV7-2|TRBJ1-2|NA
CASSSRQVLNYGYTF
TGTGCCAGCAGCTCGCGACAGGTTCTAAACTATGGCTACACCTTC
>many|TRBV11-2|TRBJ2-1|NA
CASSLGYLDEQFF
TGTGCCAGCAGCTTAGGGTACTTGGATGAGCAGTTCTTC
>NA|TRBV5-1|TRBJ2-7|TRBD1
CASSLDRDRPSYEQYF
TGCGCCAGCAGCTTAGACCGGGACAGGCCCTCCTACGAGCAGTACTTC
>NA|TRBV20-1|TRBJ2-7|NA
CSARGSSGTYYEQYF
TGCAGTGCTAGGGGATCTTCCGGGACATACTACGAGCAGTACTTC
>NA|TRBV12-3/TRBV12-4|TRBJ2-3|TRBD1
CASRGTGGVDTQYF
TGTGCCAGCAGAGGGACAGGGGGTGTAGATACGCAGTATTTT
>few|TRBV6-1|TRBJ2-7|TRBD2
CASKPSGGHYEQYF
TGTGCCAGCAAGCCGAGCGGGGGGCACTACGAGCAGTACTTC
>few|TRBV6-1|TRBJ2-7|TRBD2
CASSFSGRSSYEQYF
TGTGCCAGCAGCTTTAGCGGGAGGTCATCCTACGAGCAGTACTTC
>NA|TRBV6-1|TRBJ1-1|NA
CASQSLGSPTEAFF
TGTGCCAGTCAAAGTTTGGGCAGCCCCACTGAAGCTTTCTTT
>NA|TRBV4-3|TRBJ2-1|NA
CASSQDPMSNEQFF
TGCGCCAGCAGCCAAGATCCAATGAGCAATGAGCAGTTCTTC